Detailed here is one T cell receptor (beta chain). The data derive from a study of T cell responses to AZD1222 COVID-19 vaccine. The ends lost 4 bases at V and 0 bases at J; junction bases unmatched: 3. The CDR3 consists of 15 residues. Germline V CDR1 and CDR2: MNHEY, SVGAGI. Generated by immunoSEQ multiplex PCR, the TCRdb table keeps only in-frame clones and is missing some. The profile covers over 85,000 clones, with approximately 92% appearing a single time and 9.5% to 15% taken by the ten largest. The clonotype was recovered from an adult in good health. The source material was peripheral blood, sampled on day 0 of AZD1222 vaccination. The chain carries TRBV6-5 and TRBJ1-3; 7 bases are shared with TRBD1. This CDR3 is CASSWGQNSGNTIYF. CDR3 coding DNA: TGTGCCAGCAGTTGGGGACAGAACTCTGGAAACACCATATATTTT.